This T cell receptor beta chain was found in a study of T cell responses to AZD1222 COVID-19 vaccine. A word on this clone: Its antigen is undetermined. Other DNA sequences in the same sample also yield this CDR3.

Study results and limitations: After the peak T cell response, and only then, were repertoires sampled. Spike-specific TCR breadth and depth went up after people got two AZD1222 doses. At baseline, seropositivity was found in only six or seven AZD1222 recipients.

Repertoires were generated with immunoSEQ multiplex PCR, while TCRdb's copy carries only in-frame clones and drops some. The profile shows about 120,000 clones, approximately 90% of them singletons. This CDR3 spans 13 amino acids. Trimming took off 3 bases at V and 2 bases at J, with 7 bases between the two ends. Per the germline V gene, CDR1 is KGHSH and CDR2 is LQKENI. The TCR originated in an adult who received the AZD1222 COVID-19 vaccine. This chain uses TRBV18 with TRBJ1-2; TRBD1 is a possible D gene (5 bases). This specimen consisted of peripheral blood, obtained 28 days after the second AZD1222 dose. CDR3 sequence: CASSPGGNYGYTF. The DNA of the CDR3 is TGTGCCAGCTCACCGGGGGGAAACTATGGCTACACCTTC. Variable domain in full (rest from reference TRBV18 and TRBJ1-2): NAGVMQNPRHLVRRRGQEARLRCSPMKGHSHVYWYRQLPEEGLKFMVYLQKENIIDESGMPKERFSAEFPKEGPSILRIQQVVRGDSAAYFCASSPGGNYGYTFGSGTRLTVV.